A single sample is the source of the 14 T cell receptor beta chains below, sequenced in a study of blood T cell repertoires in COVID-19. This table comes from immunoSEQ multiplex PCR, and its TCRdb copy is limited to in-frame clones, with some not included. The table includes some 76,000 clones, around 86% detected once. The sample taken for sequencing was peripheral blood. The receptors originated from a human donor in a cohort sampled during active COVID-19.

A few counts support this clone. The rearrangement uses TRBV9 and TRBJ2-7; 8 nucleotides align to TRBD1. Trimming cost V 4 bases and J 0 bases; bases outside gene matches: 3. Germline CDR1 is SGDLS and CDR2 is YYNGEE. This CDR3 spans 14 amino acids. In DNA form, the CDR3 reads TGTGCCAGCAGCTCCGGGACAGGCTCCTACGAGCAGTACTTC. Translation: CASSSGTGSYEQYF.

V and J are TRBV11-2 and TRBJ1-1; D is unresolved. Trimming pared 1 base from V and 1 base from J, leaving 7 bases between. Germline CDR1 reads SGHAT; CDR2 reads FQNNGV. This CDR3 spans 14 amino acids. CDR3 nucleotides: TGTGCCAGCAGCTTAGGACTGGCGAACACTGAAGCTTTCTTT. This translates into CASSLGLANTEAFF.

This chain links TRBV28 with TRBJ2-7; D gene ambiguous. This CDR3 is 12 amino acids long. Trimming cost V 8 bases and J 0 bases, with 8 bases left between them. Per the germline V gene, CDR1 is MDHEN and CDR2 is SYDVKM. This chain's CDR3 is CASCRSSYEQYF. The CDR3 DNA reads TGTGCCAGCTGCCGGTCCTCCTACGAGCAGTACTTC.

This chain uses TRBV11-1 with TRBJ2-1, with 8 bases identical to TRBD2. Germline trimming cut 5 bases from V and 4 bases from J; bases unmatched to any gene: 10. Germline V gene data show CDR1 as SGHAT and CDR2 as FQDESV (reference sequence). This CDR3 has 16 residues. CDR3 in DNA: TGTGCCAGCAGCCCCTCGGGGGGGAGGGGATACAATGAGCAGTTCTTC. Translating gives CASSPSGGRGYNEQFF.

This clone showed up just a few times. The sample has other DNA sequences that encode this CDR3 too. The chain employs TRBV5-5 and TRBJ1-1; D is unclear. V dropped 0 bases and J dropped 1 base, with 10 bases sitting between them. The CDR3 runs 15 residues. CDR1 SGHKS and CDR2 YYEKEE come from the germline V gene (reference sequence). The CDR3, as DNA: TGTGCCAGCAGCTTGGCCCCGGGAAGGAACACTGAAGCTTTCTTT. This translates into CASSLAPGRNTEAFF.

J is TRBJ2-2 and V is TRBV7-9; 10 bases map to TRBD1. V lost 5 bases, J lost 0 bases, and 0 bases stayed unmatched. The germline gives CDR1 SEHNR, CDR2 FQNEAQ (reference sequence). The CDR3 is 15 amino acids. CDR3 nucleotide sequence: TGTGCCAGCAGCGGACAGGGGGCGAACACCGGGGAGCTGTTTTTT. Amino acid sequence: CASSGQGANTGELFF.

The V and J genes are TRBV6-5 and TRBJ2-1; D unresolved. The CDR3 has 12 residues. Germline V gives CDR1 MNHEY, CDR2 SVGAGI. The ends were cut back, 6 bases at V and 4 bases at J, with 7 bases in the middle. For the CDR3, the DNA is TGTGCCAGCAGCGGTAAATACAATGAGCAGTTCTTC. As protein: CASSGKYNEQFF.

V and J are TRBV7-8 and TRBJ1-5; 10 bases line up with TRBD1. This CDR3 has 14 amino acids. CDR1 and CDR2 from the germline V gene are SGHVS and FQNEAQ. The junction had 4 bases not matched to a gene; V was cut back by 5 bases and J by 6 bases. The CDR3 region is CASSLGQGGQPQHF. The CDR3, as DNA: TGTGCCAGCAGCCTCGGACAGGGGGGTCAGCCCCAGCATTTT.

The chain links TRBV3-1 (or the pseudogene TRBV3-2) to TRBJ2-7, with TRBD2 as a possible D gene (7 bases). The length of the CDR3 is 15 residues. Germline CDR1 and CDR2: LGHDT and YNNKEL (reference sequence). The germline V and J ends were trimmed by 6 bases and 6 bases, with 21 bases remaining between them. The CDR3 reads CASRPAGGPSREQYF. CDR3 sequence (DNA): TGTGCCAGCAGACCGGCCGGGGGGCCCAGTCGCGAGCAGTACTTC.

This clone was observed once. This sequence joins TRBV7-3 and TRBJ2-2, with TRBD2 matching over 12 bases. Unmatched junction bases numbered 6, after V lost 5 bases and J lost 5 bases. Per germline, CDR1 SGHTA and CDR2 FQGTGA. The CDR3 length is 16 residues. The CDR3 loop is CASSTTSGGTTGELFF. The CDR3 nucleotides read TGTGCCAGCAGCACTACTAGCGGGGGGACTACCGGGGAGCTGTTTTTT.

V and J are TRBV5-1 and TRBJ1-5; possible D gene TRBD1, 6 bases. Per germline, CDR1 SGHRS and CDR2 YFSETQ. V was trimmed by 4 bases and J by 2 bases, leaving 13 bases between them. The CDR3 contains 15 residues. The CDR3, as DNA: TGCGCCAGCAGCGTCATCCCAGGGGGCAATCAGCCCCAGCATTTT. Its translation: CASSVIPGGNQPQHF. The complete variable domain, with remaining parts taken from reference TRBV5-1 and TRBJ1-5, reads KAGVTQTPRYLIKTRGQQVTLSCSPISGHRSVSWYQQTPGQGLQFLFEYFSETQRNKGNFPGRFSGRQFSNSRSEMNVSTLELGDSALYLCASSVIPGGNQPQHFGDGTRLSIL.

The rearrangement links TRBV10-3 to TRBJ2-3; D gene uncertain. Germline CDR1 is ENHRY and CDR2 is SYGVKD. There are 11 residues in the CDR3. Between the trimmed V and J ends, which lost 6 bases and 6 bases, there was a span of 7 bases. CDR3 loop: CAIRTADTQYF. DNA for the CDR3: TGTGCCATCAGAACCGCGGATACGCAGTATTTT.

The chain employs TRBV5-4 and TRBJ2-1; D is perhaps TRBD2 (6 bases). V was clipped by 0 bases and J by 1 base, with 20 bases between them. Germline CDR1 SGHNT, CDR2 YYREEE (reference sequence). CDR3 length: 19 amino acids. CDR3 protein: CASSLVWTLRDLSYNEQFF. CDR3 in DNA: TGTGCCAGCAGCTTGGTTTGGACGCTACGGGACTTATCCTACAATGAGCAGTTCTTC.

J is TRBJ1-2 and V is TRBV7-2, with 11 bases identical to TRBD1. The V segment lost 3 bases and the J segment 4 bases; nucleotides outside the gene matches: 4. The CDR3 length is 15 residues. Germline V gene sequence: CDR1 SGHTA, CDR2 FQGNSA. The CDR3 region has the DNA TGTGCCAGCAGCTTTGCCGGGACAGGGGGCTATGGCTACACCTTC. This sequence encodes CASSFAGTGGYGYTF.